A selection of T cell receptor beta chains follows, all from one sample in a study of post-analysis software for immune sequencing data. One entry per CDR3 protein results from TCRdb running MiXCR on the PCR reads. The sample carries some 690,000 distinct CDR3 sequences, approximately 59% recorded once. Sequenced: blood. These TCRs come from a girl aged 2-9 years with multiple sclerosis. Both conserved end residues are part of each CDR3. A D gene is named only where the DNA matches it firmly. Expanded clones get a size class; other rows say once, few or many, or leave the size out.

>TRBJ2-7|NA|NA|TRBV20-1
CSARGQTYYEQYF
TGCAGTGCTAGAGGGCAGACTTACTACGAGCAGTACTTC
>TRBJ1-1|NA|NA|TRBV29-1
CSVSWMNTEAFF
TGCAGCGTTTCGTGGATGAACACTGAAGCTTTCTTT
>TRBJ2-3|few|NA|TRBV9
CASSVDGGEADTQYF
TGTGCCAGCAGCGTAGACGGAGGGGAGGCAGATACGCAGTATTTT
>TRBJ2-1|once|TRBD2|TRBV25-1
CASSELASGLSSYNEQFF
TGTGCCAGCAGTGAACTGGCTAGCGGATTGAGCTCCTACAATGAGCAGTTCTTC
>TRBJ2-5|NA|NA|TRBV10-3
CATSEGMTQYF
TGTGCCACCTCCGAGGGAATGACCCAGTACTTC
>TRBJ2-1|few|NA|TRBV13
CASSLMVLDEQFF
TGTGCCAGCAGCTTAATGGTGCTCGATGAGCAGTTCTTC
>TRBJ1-1|NA|TRBD1|TRBV5-8
CASSSRGRSTEAFF
TGTGCCAGCAGCTCAAGGGGGCGCAGCACTGAAGCTTTCTTT
>TRBJ1-1|NA|NA|TRBV29-1
CSVPPRGRGTEAFF
TGCAGCGTGCCCCCCCGGGGGCGCGGGACTGAAGCTTTCTTT
>TRBJ1-2|NA|TRBD1|TRBV4-1
CASSLIDRGRGYTF
TGCGCCAGCAGCCTCATCGACAGGGGGCGAGGCTACACCTTC
>TRBJ2-1|NA|TRBD2|TRBV5-1
CASSLVAGASNEQFF
TGCGCCAGCAGCTTAGTAGCGGGGGCCTCCAATGAGCAGTTCTTC
>TRBJ2-7|NA|NA|TRBV29-1
CSATESAYEQYF
TGCAGCGCGACAGAAAGCGCCTACGAGCAGTACTTC
>TRBJ2-1|NA|NA|TRBV29-1
CSVEGVGGFNEQFF
TGCAGCGTTGAAGGAGTAGGGGGATTCAATGAGCAGTTCTTC
>TRBJ2-4|NA|TRBD2|TRBV6-5
CASSLLSSVGTSGIRLENIQYF
TGTGCCAGCAGCTTACTTTCGTCTGTCGGGACTAGCGGGATTCGGCTAGAAAACATTCAGTACTTC
>TRBJ2-5|NA|TRBD2|TRBV29-1
CSVGLAVQTQYF
TGCAGCGTTGGACTAGCGGTACAGACCCAGTACTTC
>TRBJ1-1|NA|NA|TRBV30
CAWSVNPENTEAFF
TGTGCCTGGAGTGTAAACCCCGAGAACACTGAAGCTTTCTTT
>TRBJ2-5|NA|TRBD2|TRBV12-3/TRBV12-4
CASSRSLGLAGGVQETQYF
TGTGCCAGCAGTCGCTCACTTGGACTAGCGGGAGGCGTCCAAGAGACCCAGTACTTC
>TRBJ1-2|NA|NA|TRBV10-3
CAISDDGGSYTF
TGTGCCATCAGTGACGACGGGGGGAGCTACACCTTC
>TRBJ2-1|NA|TRBD2|TRBV12-3/TRBV12-4
CASNRGTSGTNEQFF
TGTGCCAGCAATCGCGGGACTAGCGGGACAAATGAGCAGTTCTTC
>TRBJ2-5|once|NA|TRBV5-1
CASSDQPQETQYF
TGCGCCAGCAGCGACCAGCCCCAAGAGACCCAGTACTTC
>TRBJ2-1|few|NA|TRBV5-6
CASSLPGIDRYNEQFF
TGTGCCAGCAGCCTCCCTGGAATAGACAGATACAATGAGCAGTTCTTC
>TRBJ1-4|few|NA|TRBV5-5
CASSLQGLVTNEKLFF
TGTGCCAGCAGCTTGCAGGGCCTGGTAACTAATGAAAAACTGTTTTTT
>TRBJ1-2|NA|NA|TRBV12-3/TRBV12-4
CASSLLPNYGYTF
TGTGCCAGCAGTTTACTTCCTAACTATGGCTACACCTTC
>TRBJ2-1|NA|NA|TRBV20-1
CSASAPTKGGNEQFF
TGCAGTGCTAGTGCCCCAACAAAGGGAGGCAATGAGCAGTTCTTC